The present T cell receptor beta chain was sequenced within a study of response to subunit inactivated influenza vaccine. This clonotype came up many times. TCRdb analysed the RT-PCR reads with MiXCR anew, one entry per CDR3 protein. This sample carries hundreds of thousands of distinct CDR3 sequences, approximately 14% of them seen once, and the ten largest clones take 7.6%. The material was PBMCs from blood, obtained less than 15 days before vaccination. This TCR was recovered from a man aged 45-60 years who received an inactivated influenza vaccine.

The CDR3, as DNA: TGCGCCAGCAGCCAAGAATCGGGGTCCACCCAGGGAGAGCAGTACTTC. Protein: CASSQESGSTQGEQYF. This sequence joins TRBV4-3 and TRBJ2-7; tentatively, D is TRBD1 or TRBD2 (5 bases each). Germline assignment: CDR1 LGHNA and CDR2 YSLEER. The CDR3 has 16 amino acids. V lost 0 bases to trimming and J lost 7 bases, with 19 bases between them.